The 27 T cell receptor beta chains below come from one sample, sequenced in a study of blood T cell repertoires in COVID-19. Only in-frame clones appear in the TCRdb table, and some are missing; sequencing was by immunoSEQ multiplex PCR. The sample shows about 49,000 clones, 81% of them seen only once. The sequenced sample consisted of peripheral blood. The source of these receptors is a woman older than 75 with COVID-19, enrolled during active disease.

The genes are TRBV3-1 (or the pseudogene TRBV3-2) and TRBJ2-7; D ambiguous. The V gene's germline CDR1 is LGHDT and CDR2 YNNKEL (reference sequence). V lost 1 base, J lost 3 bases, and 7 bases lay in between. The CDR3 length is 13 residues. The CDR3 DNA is TGTGCCAGCAGCCAAGGGCCTTACTACGAGCAGTACTTC. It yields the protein CASSQGPYYEQYF.

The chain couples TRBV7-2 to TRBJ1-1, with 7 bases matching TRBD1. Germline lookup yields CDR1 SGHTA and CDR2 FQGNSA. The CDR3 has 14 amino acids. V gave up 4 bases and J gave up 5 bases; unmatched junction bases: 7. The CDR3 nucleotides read TGTGCCAGCAGCTCCCAGACAGGGTGGACTGAAGCTTTCTTT. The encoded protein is CASSSQTGWTEAFF.

The CDR3 nucleotides read TGCGCCACCTACGGAGGGGGACAGGGGACCCAGTACTTC. This translates into CATYGGGQGTQYF. The genes are TRBV5-1 and TRBJ2-5; 9 bases are a match to TRBD1. The V gene end was trimmed by 9 bases and the J gene end by 7 bases; junction bases not matched to a gene: 10. This CDR3 is 13 amino acids long. Germline V gene sequence: CDR1 SGHRS, CDR2 YFSETQ.

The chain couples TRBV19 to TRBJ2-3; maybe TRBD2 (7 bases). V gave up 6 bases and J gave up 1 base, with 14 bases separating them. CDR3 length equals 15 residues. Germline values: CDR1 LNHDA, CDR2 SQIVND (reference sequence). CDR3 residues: CASRVDGGRTDTQYF. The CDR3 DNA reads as TGTGCCAGTAGGGTTGACGGGGGGCGCACAGATACGCAGTATTTT. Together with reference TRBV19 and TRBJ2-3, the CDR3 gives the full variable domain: DGGITQSPKYLFRKEGQNVTLSCEQNLNHDAMYWYRQDPGQGLRLIYYSQIVNDFQKGDIAEGYSVSREKKESFPLTVTSAQKNPTAFYLCASRVDGGRTDTQYFGPGTRLTVL.

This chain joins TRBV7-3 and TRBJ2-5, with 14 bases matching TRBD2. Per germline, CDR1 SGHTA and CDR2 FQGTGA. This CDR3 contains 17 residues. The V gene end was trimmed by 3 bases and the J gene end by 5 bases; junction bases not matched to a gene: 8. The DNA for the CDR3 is TGTGCCAGCAGCTTGGGACTAGCGGGAGTCTCGGGCGAGACCCAGTACTTC. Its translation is CASSLGLAGVSGETQYF.

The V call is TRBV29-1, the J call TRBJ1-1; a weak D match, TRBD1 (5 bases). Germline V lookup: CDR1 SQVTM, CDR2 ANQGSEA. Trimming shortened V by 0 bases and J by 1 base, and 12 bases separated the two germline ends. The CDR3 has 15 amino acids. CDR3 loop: CSVEETGLGNTEAFF. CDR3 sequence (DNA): TGCAGCGTTGAAGAAACAGGATTAGGGAACACTGAAGCTTTCTTT.

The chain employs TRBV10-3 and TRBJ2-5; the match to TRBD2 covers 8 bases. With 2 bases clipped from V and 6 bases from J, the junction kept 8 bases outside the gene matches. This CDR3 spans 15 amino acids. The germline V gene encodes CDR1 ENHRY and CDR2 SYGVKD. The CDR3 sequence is CAISEGSGSWKTQYF. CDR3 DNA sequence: TGTGCCATCAGTGAGGGGAGCGGGAGTTGGAAGACCCAGTACTTC.

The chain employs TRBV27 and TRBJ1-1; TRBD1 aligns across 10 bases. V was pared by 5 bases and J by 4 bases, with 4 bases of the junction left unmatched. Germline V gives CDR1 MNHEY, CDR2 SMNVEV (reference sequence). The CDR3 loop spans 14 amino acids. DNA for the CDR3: TGTGCCAGCAGTCTAGGACAGGGGGGCACTGAAGCTTTCTTT. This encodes CASSLGQGGTEAFF.

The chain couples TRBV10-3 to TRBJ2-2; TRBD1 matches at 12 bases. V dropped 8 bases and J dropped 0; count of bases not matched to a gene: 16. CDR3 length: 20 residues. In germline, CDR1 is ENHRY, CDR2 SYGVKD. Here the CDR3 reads CAIDVGGGQGAFANTGELFF. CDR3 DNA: TGTGCCATCGATGTCGGTGGGGGACAGGGGGCCTTTGCGAACACCGGGGAGCTGTTTTTT.

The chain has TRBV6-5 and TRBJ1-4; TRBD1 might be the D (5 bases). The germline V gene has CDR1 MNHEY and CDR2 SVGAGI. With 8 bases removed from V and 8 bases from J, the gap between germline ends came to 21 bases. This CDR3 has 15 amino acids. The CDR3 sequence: CASYYRAAGREKLFF. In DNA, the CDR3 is TGTGCCAGCTATTATAGGGCGGCGGGGCGGGAAAAACTGTTTTTT.

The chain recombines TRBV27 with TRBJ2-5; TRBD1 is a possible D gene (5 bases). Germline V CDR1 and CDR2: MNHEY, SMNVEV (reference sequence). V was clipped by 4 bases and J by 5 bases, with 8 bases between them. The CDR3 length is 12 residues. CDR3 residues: CASSSAGETQYF. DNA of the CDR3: TGTGCCAGCAGTTCGGCAGGGGAGACCCAGTACTTC.

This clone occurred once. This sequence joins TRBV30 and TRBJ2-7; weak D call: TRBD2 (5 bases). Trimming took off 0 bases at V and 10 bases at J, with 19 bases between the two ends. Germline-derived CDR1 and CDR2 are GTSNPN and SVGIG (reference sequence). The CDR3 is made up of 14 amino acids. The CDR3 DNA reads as TGTGCCTGGAGTGTAAGTGTAGTAGCGAACTACCAGTACTTC. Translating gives CAWSVSVVANYQYF.

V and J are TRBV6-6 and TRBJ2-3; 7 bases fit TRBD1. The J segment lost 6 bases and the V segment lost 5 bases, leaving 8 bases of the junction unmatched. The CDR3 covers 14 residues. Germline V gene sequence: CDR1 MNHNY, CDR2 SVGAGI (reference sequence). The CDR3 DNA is TGTGCCAGCAGTAGGGACAGCCGCGAGGATACGCAGTATTTT. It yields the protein CASSRDSREDTQYF.

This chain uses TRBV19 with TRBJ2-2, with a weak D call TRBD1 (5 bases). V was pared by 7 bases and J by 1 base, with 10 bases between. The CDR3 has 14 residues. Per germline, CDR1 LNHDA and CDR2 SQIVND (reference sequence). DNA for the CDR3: TGTGCCAGTATGCCAGGGAAGAACACCGGGGAGCTGTTTTTT. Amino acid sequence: CASMPGKNTGELFF.

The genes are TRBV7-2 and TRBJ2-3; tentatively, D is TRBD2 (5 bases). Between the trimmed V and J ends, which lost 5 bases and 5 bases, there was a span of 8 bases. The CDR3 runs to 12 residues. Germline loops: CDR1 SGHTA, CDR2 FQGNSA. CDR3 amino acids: CASSVTRDTQYF. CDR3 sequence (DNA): TGTGCCAGCAGCGTAACTAGAGATACGCAGTATTTT.

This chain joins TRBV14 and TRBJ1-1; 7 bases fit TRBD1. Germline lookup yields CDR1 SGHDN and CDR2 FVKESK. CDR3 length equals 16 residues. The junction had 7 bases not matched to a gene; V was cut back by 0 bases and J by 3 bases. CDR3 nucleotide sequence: TGTGCCAGCAGCCAAGACAGGGGGTGGGAGTACACTGAAGCTTTCTTT. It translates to CASSQDRGWEYTEAFF.

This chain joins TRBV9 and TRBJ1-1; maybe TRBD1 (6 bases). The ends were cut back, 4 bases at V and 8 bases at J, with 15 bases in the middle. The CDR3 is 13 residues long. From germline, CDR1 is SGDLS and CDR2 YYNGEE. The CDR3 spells CASSSQGSTEAFF. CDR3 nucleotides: TGTGCCAGCAGCTCACAGGGCAGTACGGAAGCTTTCTTT.

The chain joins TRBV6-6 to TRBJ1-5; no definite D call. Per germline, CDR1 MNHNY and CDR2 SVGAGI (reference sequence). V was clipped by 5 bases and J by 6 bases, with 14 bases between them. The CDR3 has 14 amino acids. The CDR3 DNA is TGTGCCAGCAGTCTACTGGAGAGCCCTCAGCCCCAGCATTTT. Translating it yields CASSLLESPQPQHF.

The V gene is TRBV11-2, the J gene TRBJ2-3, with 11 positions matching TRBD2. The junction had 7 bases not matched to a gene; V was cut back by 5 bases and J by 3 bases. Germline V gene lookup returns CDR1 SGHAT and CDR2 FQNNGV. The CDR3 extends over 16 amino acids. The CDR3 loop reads CASSGGLAGGTDTQYF. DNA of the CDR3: TGTGCCAGCAGCGGTGGACTAGCGGGCGGAACAGATACGCAGTATTTT.

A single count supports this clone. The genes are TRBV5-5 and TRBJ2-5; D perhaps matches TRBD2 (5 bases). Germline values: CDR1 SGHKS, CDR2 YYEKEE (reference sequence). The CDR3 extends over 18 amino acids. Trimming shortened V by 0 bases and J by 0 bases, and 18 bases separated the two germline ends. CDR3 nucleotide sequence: TGTGCCAGCAGCTTGGGGGAAGCGGCGGGCCAGTACCAAGAGACCCAGTACTTC. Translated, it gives CASSLGEAAGQYQETQYF. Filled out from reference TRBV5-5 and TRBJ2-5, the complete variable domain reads DAGVTQSPTHLIKTRGQQVTLRCSPISGHKSVSWYQQVLGQGPQFIFQYYEKEERGRGNFPDRFSARQFPNYSSELNVNALLLGDSALYLCASSLGEAAGQYQETQYFGPGTRLLVL.

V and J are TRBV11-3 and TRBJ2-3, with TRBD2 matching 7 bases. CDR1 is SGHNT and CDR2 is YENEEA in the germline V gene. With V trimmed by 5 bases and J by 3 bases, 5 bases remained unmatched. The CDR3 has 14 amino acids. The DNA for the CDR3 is TGTGCCAGCAGCGAGGGAGGGAGTACAGATACGCAGTATTTT. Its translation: CASSEGGSTDTQYF.

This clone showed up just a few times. The CDR3 DNA reads TGTGCCAGCGCCCCGGGAGGCGGGACGGTAGGGGAGACCCAGTACTTC. Protein product: CASAPGGGTVGETQYF. The rearrangement uses TRBV7-2 and TRBJ2-5; 7 bases fit TRBD2. V shed 8 bases, J shed 5 bases, and the junction held 17 bases outside the gene matches. The CDR3 extends over 16 amino acids. Germline V CDR1 and CDR2: SGHTA, FQGNSA.

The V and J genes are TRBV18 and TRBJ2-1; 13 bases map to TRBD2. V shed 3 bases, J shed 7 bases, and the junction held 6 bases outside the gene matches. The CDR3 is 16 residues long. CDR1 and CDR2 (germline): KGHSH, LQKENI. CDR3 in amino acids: CASSPPTSGRWNEQFF. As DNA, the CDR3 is TGTGCCAGCTCACCTCCGACTAGCGGGAGGTGGAATGAGCAGTTCTTC.

Here the CDR3 DNA reads TGTGCCAGCAGCGGGACAGGGATTACCTACGAGCAGTACTTC. Translated: CASSGTGITYEQYF. This chain links TRBV7-9 with TRBJ2-7; 9 positions match TRBD1. From germline, CDR1 is SEHNR and CDR2 FQNEAQ (reference sequence). After removal of 5 bases from V and 2 bases from J, the junction contained 4 bases not matched to a gene. The CDR3 is made up of 14 amino acids.

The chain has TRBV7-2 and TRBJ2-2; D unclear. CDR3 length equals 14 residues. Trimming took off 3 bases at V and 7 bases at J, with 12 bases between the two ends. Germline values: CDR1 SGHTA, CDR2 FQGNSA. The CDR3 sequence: CASSFLRVGGELFF. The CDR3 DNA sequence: TGTGCCAGCAGCTTCCTCCGGGTTGGCGGGGAGCTGTTTTTT.

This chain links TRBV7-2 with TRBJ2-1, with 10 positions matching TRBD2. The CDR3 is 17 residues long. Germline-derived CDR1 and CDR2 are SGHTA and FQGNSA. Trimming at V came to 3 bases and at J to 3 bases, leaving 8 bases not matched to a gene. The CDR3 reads CASSFLTSGFLYNEQFF. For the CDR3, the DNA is TGTGCCAGCAGCTTTCTGACTAGCGGGTTCCTCTACAATGAGCAGTTCTTC.

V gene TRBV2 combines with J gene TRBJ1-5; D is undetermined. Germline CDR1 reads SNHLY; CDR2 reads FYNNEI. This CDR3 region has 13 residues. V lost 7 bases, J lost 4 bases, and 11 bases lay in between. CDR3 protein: CASKRQENQPQHF. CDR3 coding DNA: TGTGCCAGCAAAAGGCAGGAAAATCAGCCCCAGCATTTT.